This T cell receptor beta chain originates from a study of Ad26.COV2.S vaccination and SARS-CoV-2 variants. The treatment was: about 20 received Ad26.COV2.S at low or high dose, single or two shots; 5 received placebo; per-sample allocation not given. Sampling took place 63 days after the first vaccine or placebo injection. The CDR3 loop spans 16 amino acids. Germline CDR1 and CDR2: LGHDT and YNNKEL (reference sequence). The junction had 6 bases not matched to a gene; V was cut back by 1 base and J by 5 bases. The data were produced by immunoSEQ multiplex PCR, yet TCRdb's version contains in-frame clones alone and is incomplete. The sample lists about 420,000 clones; roughly 90% were seen once.

This TCR was sampled from a person aged 18-60 years who received the Ad26.COV2.S COVID-19 vaccine or a placebo. Sequenced material: peripheral blood, taken in a trial of Ad26.COV2.S vaccine versus placebo. The chain employs TRBV3-1 (or the pseudogene TRBV3-2) and TRBJ1-1; TRBD1 agrees at 11 bases. Written as DNA, the CDR3 is TGTGCCAGCAGCCAAGGGACAGGGGGCATGGGAACTGAAGCTTTCTTT. This gives the protein CASSQGTGGMGTEAFF.